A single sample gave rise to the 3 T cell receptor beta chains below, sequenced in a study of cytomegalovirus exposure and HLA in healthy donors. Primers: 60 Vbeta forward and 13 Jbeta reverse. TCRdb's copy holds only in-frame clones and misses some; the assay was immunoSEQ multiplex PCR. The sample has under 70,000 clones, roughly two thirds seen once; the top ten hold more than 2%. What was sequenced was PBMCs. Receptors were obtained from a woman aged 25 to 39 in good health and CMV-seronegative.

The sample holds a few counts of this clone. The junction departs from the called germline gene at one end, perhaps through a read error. This CDR3 reads CASSQVAGTIRF. The CDR3 DNA sequence: TGCGCCAGCAGCCAAGTAGCCGGGACTATACGCTTC. The chain links TRBV4-1 to TRBJ2-7, with 7 bases that match TRBD2. Germline CDR1 and CDR2: MGHRA and YSYEKL. The CDR3 length is 12 residues.

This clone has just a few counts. The CDR3 nucleotides are TGTGCCAGCAGCTCGGACACCTCCTACGAGCAGTACTTC. Amino acid sequence: CASSSDTSYEQYF. This chain uses TRBV5-4 with TRBJ2-7, with D possibly TRBD1 on 5 matching bases. The V and J ends lost 3 bases and 0 bases respectively, with 7 bases between them. The CDR3 runs 13 residues. Germline V gene lookup returns CDR1 SGHNT and CDR2 YYREEE (reference sequence).

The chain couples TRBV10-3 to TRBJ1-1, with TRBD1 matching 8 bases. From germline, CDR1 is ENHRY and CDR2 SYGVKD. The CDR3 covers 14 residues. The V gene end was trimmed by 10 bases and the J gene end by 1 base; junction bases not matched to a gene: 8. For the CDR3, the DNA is TGTGCCACGGGCCAGACAGGGGAGAACACTGAAGCTTTCTTT. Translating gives CATGQTGENTEAFF.